This T cell receptor beta chain was recorded in a study of naive and memory T cell subsets (dated by TCRdb to 2015 to 2018). Study-level background: In the figure summarizing the skin biopsy and whole blood samples, some 10 blood donors, 7 tuberculin skin test biopsies and 3 saline control biopsies were reported. PCR2 was typically run as a SYBR Green qPCR and stopped at a set threshold, although low-input samples could use end-point PCR of around 6 cycles instead. Skin biopsies were taken from tuberculin skin test sites or from saline-injected control sites and were processed for RNA extraction as described before. Points the paper makes about the study in general: Details of skin biopsy collection and RNA processing were not given in the paper but were referenced to earlier studies. The higher numbers of TCRs at tuberculin skin test sites were interpreted as T cell infiltration of a delayed type IV hypersensitivity reaction. The potential sensitivity of the RNA-based method to TCR transcript changes with T cell activation and differentiation was acknowledged. Both types of skin biopsy reportedly yielded TCR sequences, though far more TCRs came from tuberculin skin test sites.

This clonotype occurred many times. No antigen is known for it. Base qualities are not provided; no much larger clone lies one nucleotide away. The treatment or condition label corresponds to: skin biopsy from PPD injection site in Mantoux-positive individual. The study reported a robust and sensitive protocol to amplify, sequence and analyze TCRs, based on 3' ligation of a UMI-containing oligonucleotide to TCR cDNA. Tuberculin skin test biopsies were obtained from sites injected with PPD in individuals who had a positive Mantoux test. Total RNA, without cell sorting, was DNase treated with RQ1 DNase before reverse transcription, targeting roughly 1 to 1000 ng input. Libraries were prepared from skin biopsies and whole blood to test how robust the pipeline was in samples where T cells are a minority population. The protocol used for the library was UMI-ligation and nested PCR. The ligated cDNA was amplified in four rounds of PCR with nested alpha and beta constant region primers together with the SP2 primer. TCR RNA was reverse transcribed with SuperScript IV using alpha and beta constant region primers for the blood and skin samples. T4 RNA ligase 1 was used to ligate an oligonucleotide containing the Illumina SP2 primer and a UMI to the 3' end of the cDNA. The 12-nucleotide UMI consisted of two random hexamers with an eight-base spacer between the hexamers to prevent hairpin formation. From the second PCR onward, TCR alpha and beta chain libraries were processed separately, and dual indexing was applied for multiplexing. After pooling, the indexed libraries were analyzed by capillary electrophoresis and sequenced on either an Illumina MiSeq or NextSeq. PhiX DNA at roughly 4.5-7.5% was added to the libraries to raise base diversity and improve cluster recognition. The study's processing was this. UMIs were extracted from read 2 by Demultiplexor and combined with the TCR sequence from read 1, and reads were split according to sample indices. V and J genes and V-J junctions were identified by Decombinator, and each TCR was assigned a five-part identifier that included V and J deletions. Collapsinator relied on UMIs to correct both sequencing errors and PCR amplification heterogeneity, producing a UMI-based abundance for each TCR. CDR3Translator converted identifiers to nucleotide sequence, translated to amino acids, and extracted CDR3 regions using terminal motifs. After normalization to the amount of input RNA, the error-corrected alpha and beta TCR counts from blood and from skin were compared. The public reads were run again by TCRdb, first through fastp at Q25 and then through MiXCR, and only productive beta chains were kept. Every entry covers one CDR3 protein and lists the most common genes and DNA from its rows. These V and J calls rely on TCRdb rather than the paper's analysis. Within this sample are about 30,000 distinct CDR3 sequences, with approximately 6.7% of them counted one time only. Over 3% of the sample is taken by the ten largest.

The junction shows trimming of 0 bases on V and 4 bases on J, and the gene matches do not reach 6 bases of it. CDR1 and CDR2, looked up from the germline V gene, are SGHRS and YFSETQ. The CDR3 contains 16 residues, cysteine and phenylalanine counted. Here the CDR3 DNA is all that survives: 48 bases in frame from base 1. The rearrangement joined TRBV5-1 to TRBJ2-3, with 9 middle bases fitting TRBD2. Source: skin, taken from a tuberculin skin test site. This receptor was obtained from an adult in good health. The CDR3 reads CASSLEAGGRSDTQYF. The nucleotide sequence is given as TGCGCCAGCAGCTTGGAGGCGGGGGGGCGCTCAGATACGCAGTATTTT.